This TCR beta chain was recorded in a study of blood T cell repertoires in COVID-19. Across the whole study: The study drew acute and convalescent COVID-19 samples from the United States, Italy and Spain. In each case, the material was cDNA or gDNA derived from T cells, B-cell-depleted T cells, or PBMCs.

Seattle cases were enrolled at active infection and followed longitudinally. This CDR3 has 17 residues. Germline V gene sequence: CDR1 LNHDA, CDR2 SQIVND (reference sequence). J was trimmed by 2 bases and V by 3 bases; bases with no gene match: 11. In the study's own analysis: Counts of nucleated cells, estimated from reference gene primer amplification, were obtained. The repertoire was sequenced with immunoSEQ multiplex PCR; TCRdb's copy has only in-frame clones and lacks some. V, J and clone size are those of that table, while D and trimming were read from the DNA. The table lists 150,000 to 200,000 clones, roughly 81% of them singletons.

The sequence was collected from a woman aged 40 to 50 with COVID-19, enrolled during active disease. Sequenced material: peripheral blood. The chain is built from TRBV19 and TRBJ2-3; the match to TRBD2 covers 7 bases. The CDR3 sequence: CASSMTRWRGNTDTQYF. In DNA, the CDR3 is TGTGCCAGTAGTATGACCAGGTGGCGGGGGAACACAGATACGCAGTATTTT.